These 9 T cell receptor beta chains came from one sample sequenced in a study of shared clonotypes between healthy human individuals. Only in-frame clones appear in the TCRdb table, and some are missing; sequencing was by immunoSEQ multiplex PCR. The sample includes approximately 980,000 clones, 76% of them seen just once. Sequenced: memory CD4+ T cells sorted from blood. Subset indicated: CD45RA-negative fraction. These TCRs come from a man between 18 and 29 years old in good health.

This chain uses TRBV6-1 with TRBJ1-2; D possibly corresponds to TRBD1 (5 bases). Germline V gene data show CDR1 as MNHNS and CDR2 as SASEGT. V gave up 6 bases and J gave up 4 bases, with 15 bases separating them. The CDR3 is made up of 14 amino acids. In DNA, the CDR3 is TGTGCCAGCAGGGGAACGGGACTCTCCTATGGCTACACCTTC. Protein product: CASRGTGLSYGYTF.

The CDR3 reads CASSQYGREQFF. In DNA form, the CDR3 reads TGTGCCAGCAGCCAATACGGGCGTGAGCAGTTCTTC. This chain uses TRBV14 with TRBJ2-1; D remains ambiguous. The CDR3 totals 12 residues. Trimming cost V 2 bases and J 9 bases, with 8 bases left between them. Per the germline V gene, CDR1 is SGHDN and CDR2 is FVKESK.

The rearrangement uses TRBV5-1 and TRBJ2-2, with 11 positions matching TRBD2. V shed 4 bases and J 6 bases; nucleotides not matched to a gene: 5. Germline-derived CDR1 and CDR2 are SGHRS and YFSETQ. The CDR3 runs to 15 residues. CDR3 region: CASSESSGRSGELFF. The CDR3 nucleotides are TGCGCCAGCAGCGAATCTAGCGGGAGGTCCGGGGAGCTGTTTTTT.

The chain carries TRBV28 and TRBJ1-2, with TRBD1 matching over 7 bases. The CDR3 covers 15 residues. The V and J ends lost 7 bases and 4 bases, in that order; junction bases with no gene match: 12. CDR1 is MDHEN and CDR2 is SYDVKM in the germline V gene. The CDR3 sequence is CASIQGGGGTYGYTF. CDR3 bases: TGTGCCAGCATCCAGGGGGGGGGCGGAACCTATGGCTACACCTTC.

The CDR3 DNA is TGTGCCTGGAGTGAACAGGGGGCGAGCAATCAGCCCCAGCATTTT. It translates to CAWSEQGASNQPQHF. This sequence joins TRBV30 and TRBJ1-5; 9 bases align to TRBD1. The CDR3 extends over 15 amino acids. CDR1 and CDR2 from the germline V gene are GTSNPN and SVGIG (reference sequence). V shed 1 base, J shed 1 base, and the junction held 2 bases outside the gene matches.

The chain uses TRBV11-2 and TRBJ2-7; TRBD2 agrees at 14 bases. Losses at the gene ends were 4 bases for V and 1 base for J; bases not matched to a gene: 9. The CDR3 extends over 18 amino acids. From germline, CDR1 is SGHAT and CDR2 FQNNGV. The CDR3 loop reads CASSYRGTSGSGSYEQYF. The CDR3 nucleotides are TGTGCCAGCAGCTACCGCGGGACTAGCGGGAGCGGGTCCTACGAGCAGTACTTC.

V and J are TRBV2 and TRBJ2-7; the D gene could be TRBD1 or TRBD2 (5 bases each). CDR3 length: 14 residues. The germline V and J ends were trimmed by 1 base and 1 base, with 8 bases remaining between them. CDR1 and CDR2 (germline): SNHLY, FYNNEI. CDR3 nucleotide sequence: TGTGCCAGCAGTGAAGGGGGACCTTCCTACGAGCAGTACTTC. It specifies CASSEGGPSYEQYF. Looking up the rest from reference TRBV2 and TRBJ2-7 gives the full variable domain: EPEVTQTPSHQVTQMGQEVILRCVPISNHLYFYWYRQILGQKVEFLVSFYNNEISEKSEIFDDQFSVERPDGSNFTLKIRSTKLEDSAMYFCASSEGGPSYEQYFGPGTRLTVT.

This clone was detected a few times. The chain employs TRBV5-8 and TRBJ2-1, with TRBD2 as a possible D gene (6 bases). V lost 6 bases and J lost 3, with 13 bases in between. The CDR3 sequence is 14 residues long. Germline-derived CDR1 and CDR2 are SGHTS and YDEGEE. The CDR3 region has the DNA TGTGCCAGCACCTCGGGACTTTACTACAATGAGCAGTTCTTC. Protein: CASTSGLYYNEQFF.

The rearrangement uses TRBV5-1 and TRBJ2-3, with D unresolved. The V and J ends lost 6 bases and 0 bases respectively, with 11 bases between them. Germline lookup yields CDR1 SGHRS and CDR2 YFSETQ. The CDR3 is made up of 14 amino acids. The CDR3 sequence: CASNPAGSTDTQYF. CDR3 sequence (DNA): TGCGCCAGCAACCCCGCCGGAAGCACAGATACGCAGTATTTT.